A selection of T cell receptor beta chains follows, all from one sample in a study of beta chain features in type 1 diabetes. Method: immunoSEQ multiplex PCR; TCRdb's copy keeps in-frame clones and lacks some. The sample lists 600,000 to 700,000 clones; around 15% were seen once. The sample consisted of naive CD4+ T cells from blood. The receptors shown here come from a man younger than 35 with type 1 diabetes. Both conserved end residues are part of each CDR3. The D gene is left open where the match is weak. The size field is filled for only some rows; it gives once, few, many or a size class.

D gene: NA; V gene: TRBV25-1; J gene: TRBJ1-1; clone size: few; CDR3 protein: CASSDPGPKNTEAFF; CDR3 DNA: TGTGCCAGCAGTGACCCAGGCCCTAAGAACACTGAAGCTTTCTTT
D gene: TRBD1; V gene: TRBV27; J gene: TRBJ1-1; clone size: few; CDR3 protein: CASRSPGGNTEAFF; CDR3 DNA: TGTGCCAGCAGATCTCCAGGGGGGAACACTGAAGCTTTCTTT
D gene: NA; V gene: TRBV7-2; J gene: TRBJ1-2; clone size: NA; CDR3 protein: CASSLVPASVYGYTF; CDR3 DNA: TGTGCCAGCAGCTTAGTACCAGCTTCCGTATATGGCTACACCTTC
D gene: NA; V gene: TRBV7-8; J gene: TRBJ2-5; clone size: few; CDR3 protein: CASSPRSTQETQYF; CDR3 DNA: TGTGCCAGCAGCCCCCGGTCGACCCAAGAGACCCAGTACTTC
D gene: TRBD1; V gene: TRBV29-1; J gene: TRBJ1-2; clone size: few; CDR3 protein: CSVSPQGWYDYGYTF; CDR3 DNA: TGCAGCGTTTCGCCACAGGGGTGGTATGACTATGGCTACACCTTC
D gene: TRBD1; V gene: TRBV19; J gene: TRBJ1-2; clone size: NA; CDR3 protein: CASNRGGQVNYGYTF; CDR3 DNA: TGTGCCAGTAACAGAGGAGGACAGGTGAACTATGGCTACACCTTC
D gene: NA; V gene: TRBV18; J gene: TRBJ1-5; clone size: NA; CDR3 protein: CASSPGNNQPQHF; CDR3 DNA: TGTGCCAGCTCCCCCGGGAACAATCAGCCCCAGCATTTT
D gene: NA; V gene: TRBV30; J gene: TRBJ2-7; clone size: few; CDR3 protein: CAWSGDRYYEQYF; CDR3 DNA: TGTGCCTGGAGTGGCGACCGATACTACGAGCAGTACTTC
D gene: TRBD2; V gene: TRBV4-1; J gene: TRBJ2-7; clone size: few; CDR3 protein: CASSQPEGGVYEQYF; CDR3 DNA: TGCGCCAGCAGCCAACCCGAGGGAGGGGTCTACGAGCAGTACTTC
D gene: NA; V gene: TRBV27; J gene: TRBJ2-5; clone size: NA; CDR3 protein: CASGMSWGETQYF; CDR3 DNA: TGTGCCAGCGGAATGTCCTGGGGGGAGACCCAGTACTTC
D gene: NA; V gene: TRBV6-5; J gene: TRBJ1-1; clone size: NA; CDR3 protein: CASSYLSGREAFF; CDR3 DNA: TGTGCCAGCAGTTATTTATCCGGTCGGGAAGCTTTCTTT